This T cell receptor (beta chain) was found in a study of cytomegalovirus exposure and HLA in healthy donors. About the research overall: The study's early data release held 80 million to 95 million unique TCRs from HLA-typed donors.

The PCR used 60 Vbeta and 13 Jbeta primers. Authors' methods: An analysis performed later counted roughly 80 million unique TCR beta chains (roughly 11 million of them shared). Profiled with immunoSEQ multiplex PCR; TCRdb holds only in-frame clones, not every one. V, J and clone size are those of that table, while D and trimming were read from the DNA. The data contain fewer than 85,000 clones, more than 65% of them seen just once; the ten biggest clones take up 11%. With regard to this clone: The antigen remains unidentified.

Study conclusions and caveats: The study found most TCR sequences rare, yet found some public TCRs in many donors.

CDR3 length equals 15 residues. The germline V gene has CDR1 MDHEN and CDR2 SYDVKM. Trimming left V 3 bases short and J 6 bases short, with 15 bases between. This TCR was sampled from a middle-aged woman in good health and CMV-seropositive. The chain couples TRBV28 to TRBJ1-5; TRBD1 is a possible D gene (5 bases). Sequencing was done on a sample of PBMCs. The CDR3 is CASSLVGQGGQPQHF. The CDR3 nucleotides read TGTGCCAGCAGTTTGGTCGGCCAGGGAGGTCAGCCCCAGCATTTT.